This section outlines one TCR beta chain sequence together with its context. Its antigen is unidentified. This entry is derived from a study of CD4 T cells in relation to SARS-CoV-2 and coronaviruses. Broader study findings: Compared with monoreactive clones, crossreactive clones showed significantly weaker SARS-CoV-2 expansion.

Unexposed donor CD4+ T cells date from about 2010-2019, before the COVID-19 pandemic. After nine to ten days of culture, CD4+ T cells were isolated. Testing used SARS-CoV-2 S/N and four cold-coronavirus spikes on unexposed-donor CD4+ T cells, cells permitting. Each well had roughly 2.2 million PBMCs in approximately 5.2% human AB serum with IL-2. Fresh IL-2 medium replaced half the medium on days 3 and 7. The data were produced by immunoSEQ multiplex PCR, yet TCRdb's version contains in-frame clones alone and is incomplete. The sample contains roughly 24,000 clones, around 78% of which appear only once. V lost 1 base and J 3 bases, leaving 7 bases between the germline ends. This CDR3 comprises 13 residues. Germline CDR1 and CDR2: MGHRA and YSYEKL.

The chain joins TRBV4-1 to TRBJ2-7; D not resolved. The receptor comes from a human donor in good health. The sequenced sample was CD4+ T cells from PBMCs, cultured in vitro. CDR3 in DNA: TGCGCCAGCAGCCAAGTGAATGGCTACGAGCAGTACTTC. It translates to CASSQVNGYEQYF.